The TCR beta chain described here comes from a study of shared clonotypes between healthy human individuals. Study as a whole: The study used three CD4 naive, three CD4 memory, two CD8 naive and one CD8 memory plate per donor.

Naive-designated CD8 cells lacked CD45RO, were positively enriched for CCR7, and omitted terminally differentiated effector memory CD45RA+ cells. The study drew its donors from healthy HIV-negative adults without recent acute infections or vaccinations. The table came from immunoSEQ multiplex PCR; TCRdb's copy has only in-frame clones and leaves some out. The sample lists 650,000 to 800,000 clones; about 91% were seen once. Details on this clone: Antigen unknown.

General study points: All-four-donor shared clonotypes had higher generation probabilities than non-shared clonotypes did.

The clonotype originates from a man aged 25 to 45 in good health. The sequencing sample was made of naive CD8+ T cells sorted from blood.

CDR3 residues: CASSPSGGGNEQFF. Written as DNA, the CDR3 is TGTGCCAGCAGCCCCTCCGGCGGGGGCAATGAGCAGTTCTTC. The genes are TRBV7-9 and TRBJ2-1; 7 bases fit TRBD2. Germline CDR1 is SEHNR and CDR2 is FQNEAQ (reference sequence). V lost 5 bases, J lost 6 bases, and 7 bases stayed unmatched. This CDR3 spans 14 amino acids.